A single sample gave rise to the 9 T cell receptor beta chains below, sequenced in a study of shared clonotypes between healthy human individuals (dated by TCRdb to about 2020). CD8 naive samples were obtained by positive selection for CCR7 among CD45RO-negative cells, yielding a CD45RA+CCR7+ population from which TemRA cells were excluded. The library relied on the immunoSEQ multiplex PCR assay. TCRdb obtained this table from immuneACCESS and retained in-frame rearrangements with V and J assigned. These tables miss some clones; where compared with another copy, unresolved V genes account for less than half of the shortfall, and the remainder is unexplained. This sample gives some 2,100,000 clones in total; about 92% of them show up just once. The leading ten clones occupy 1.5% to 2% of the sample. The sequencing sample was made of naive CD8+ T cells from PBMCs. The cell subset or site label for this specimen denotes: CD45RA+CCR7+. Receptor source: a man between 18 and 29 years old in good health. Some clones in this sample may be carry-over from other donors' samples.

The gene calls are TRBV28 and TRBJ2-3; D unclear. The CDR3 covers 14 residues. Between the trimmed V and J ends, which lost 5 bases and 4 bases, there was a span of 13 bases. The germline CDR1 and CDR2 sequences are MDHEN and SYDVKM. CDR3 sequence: CASSPYGEADTQYF. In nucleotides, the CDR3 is TGTGCCAGCAGTCCGTACGGCGAGGCAGATACGCAGTATTTT.

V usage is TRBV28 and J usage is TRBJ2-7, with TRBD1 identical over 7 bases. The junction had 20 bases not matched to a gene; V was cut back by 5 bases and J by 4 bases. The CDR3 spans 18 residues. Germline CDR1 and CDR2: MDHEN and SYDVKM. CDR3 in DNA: TGTGCCAGCAGTCCGTTAACAGGGGACCAACCGCCCATATACGAGCAGTACTTC. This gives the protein CASSPLTGDQPPIYEQYF.

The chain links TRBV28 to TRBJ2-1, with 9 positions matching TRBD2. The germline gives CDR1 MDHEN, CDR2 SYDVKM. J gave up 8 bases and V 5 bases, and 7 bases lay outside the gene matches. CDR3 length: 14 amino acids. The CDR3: CASSPLAGWDEQFF. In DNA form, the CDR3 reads TGTGCCAGCAGTCCCCTAGCGGGATGGGATGAGCAGTTCTTC.

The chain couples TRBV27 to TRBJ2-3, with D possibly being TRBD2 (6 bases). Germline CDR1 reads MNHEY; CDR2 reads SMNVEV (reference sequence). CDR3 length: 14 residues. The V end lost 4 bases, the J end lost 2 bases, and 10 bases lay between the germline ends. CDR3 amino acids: CASSYLLATDTQYF. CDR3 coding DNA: TGTGCCAGCAGTTACTTACTAGCCACAGATACGCAGTATTTT.

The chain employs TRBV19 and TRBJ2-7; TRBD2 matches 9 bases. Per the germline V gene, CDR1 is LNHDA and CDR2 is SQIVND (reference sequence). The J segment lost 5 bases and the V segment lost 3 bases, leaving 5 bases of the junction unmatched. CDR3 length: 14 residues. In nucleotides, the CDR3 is TGTGCCAGTAGTATTAGCGGGAGTATTAACGAGCAGTACTTC. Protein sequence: CASSISGSINEQYF.

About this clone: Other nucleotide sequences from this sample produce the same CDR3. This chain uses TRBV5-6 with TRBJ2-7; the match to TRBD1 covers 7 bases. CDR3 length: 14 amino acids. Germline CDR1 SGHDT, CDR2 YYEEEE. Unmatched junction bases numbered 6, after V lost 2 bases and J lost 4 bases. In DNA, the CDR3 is TGTGCCAGCAGCTTCGGGACAGTTAGTTACGAGCAGTACTTC. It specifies CASSFGTVSYEQYF. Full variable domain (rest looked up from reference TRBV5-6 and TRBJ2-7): DAGVTQSPTHLIKTRGQQVTLRCSPKSGHDTVSWYQQALGQGPQFIFQYYEEEERQRGNFPDRFSGHQFPNYSSELNVNALLLGDSALYLCASSFGTVSYEQYFGPGTRLTVT.

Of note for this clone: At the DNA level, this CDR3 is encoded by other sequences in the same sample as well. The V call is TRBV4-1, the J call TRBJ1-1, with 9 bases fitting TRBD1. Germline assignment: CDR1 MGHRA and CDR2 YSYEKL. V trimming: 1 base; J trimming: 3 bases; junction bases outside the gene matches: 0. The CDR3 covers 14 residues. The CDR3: CASSQGDRDTEAFF. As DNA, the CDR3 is TGCGCCAGCAGCCAAGGGGACAGGGACACTGAAGCTTTCTTT.

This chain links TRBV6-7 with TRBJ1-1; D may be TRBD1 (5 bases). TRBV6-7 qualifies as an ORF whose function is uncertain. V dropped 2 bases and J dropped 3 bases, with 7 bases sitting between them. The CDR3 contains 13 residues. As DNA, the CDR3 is TGTGCCAGCAGTTACAGGGGCCACACTGAAGCTTTCTTT. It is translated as CASSYRGHTEAFF.

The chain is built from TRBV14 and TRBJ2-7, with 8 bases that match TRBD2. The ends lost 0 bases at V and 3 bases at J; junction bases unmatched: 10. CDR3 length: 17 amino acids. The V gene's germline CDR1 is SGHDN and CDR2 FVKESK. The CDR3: CASSQDPRVAGHYEQYF. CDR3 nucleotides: TGTGCCAGCAGCCAAGATCCCAGGGTAGCGGGACACTACGAGCAGTACTTC.